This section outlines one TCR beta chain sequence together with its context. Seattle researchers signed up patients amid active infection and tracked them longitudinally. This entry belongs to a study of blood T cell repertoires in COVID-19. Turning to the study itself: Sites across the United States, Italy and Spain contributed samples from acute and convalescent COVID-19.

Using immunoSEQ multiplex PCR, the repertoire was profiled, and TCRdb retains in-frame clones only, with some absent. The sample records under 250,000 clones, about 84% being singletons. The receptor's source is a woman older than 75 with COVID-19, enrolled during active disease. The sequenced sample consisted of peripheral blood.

The CDR3 region has the DNA TGTGCCAGCAGCTTCCCAGGGGTGGACACTGAAGCTTTCTTT. Protein sequence: CASSFPGVDTEAFF. The V gene is TRBV5-6, the J gene TRBJ1-1; TRBD1 might be the D (6 bases). Germline CDR1 and CDR2: SGHDT and YYEEEE. The CDR3 loop spans 14 amino acids. V lost 2 bases and J lost 3, with 11 bases in between.